The 17 T cell receptor beta chains below all came from one sample that was sequenced in a study of shared clonotypes between healthy human individuals. TCRdb's copy holds only in-frame clones and misses some; the assay was immunoSEQ multiplex PCR. Altogether over a million clones are present, around 74% being singletons, with the ten largest covering roughly 1.4%. Material for sequencing was memory CD4+ T cells sorted from blood. Subset given: CD45RA-negative fraction. The receptors originated from a man aged 18-30 years in good health.

This clone was observed once. V usage is TRBV5-6 and J usage is TRBJ1-2; possible D gene TRBD1, 5 bases. V gave up 0 bases and J gave up 5 bases, with 20 bases separating them. Germline loops: CDR1 SGHDT, CDR2 YYEEEE. The CDR3 is 17 residues long. The CDR3: CASSLVRGIGGGYGYTF. CDR3 bases: TGTGCCAGCAGCTTGGTTCGGGGAATCGGGGGTGGTTATGGCTACACCTTC.

On this clone itself: The junction and the germline gene differ at one end; a read error may be behind it. This CDR3 is also generated by other DNA sequences in the sample. This chain connects TRBV5-6 to TRBJ2-3; 10 nucleotides align to TRBD2. This CDR3 has 15 residues. In germline, CDR1 is SGHDT, CDR2 YYEEEE. The CDR3 loop is CASRFGTSDADTQYF. DNA of the CDR3: TGTGCTAGCAGATTCGGGACTAGCGACGCAGATACGCAGTATTTT.

This chain connects TRBV6-1 to TRBJ1-3; D ambiguous. This CDR3 contains 12 residues. V lost 8 bases to trimming and J lost 0 bases, with 5 bases between them. Germline V CDR1 and CDR2: MNHNS, SASEGT. For the CDR3, the DNA is TGTGCCAGCGGCGTCTCTGGAAACACCATATATTTT. This gives the protein CASGVSGNTIYF.

The chain combines TRBV9 with TRBJ2-3; TRBD1 is a possible D gene (5 bases). The germline CDR1 and CDR2 sequences are SGDLS and YYNGEE. The V end was cut by 4 bases, the J end by 3 bases, with 12 bases between. The CDR3 has 14 amino acids. The CDR3 region is CASSNQGGTDTQYF. As DNA, the CDR3 is TGTGCCAGCAGCAATCAGGGTGGAACAGATACGCAGTATTTT.

The CDR3: CASRKGQGTGELFF. CDR3 in DNA: TGTGCCAGCCGCAAAGGACAGGGCACCGGGGAGCTGTTTTTT. The chain couples TRBV6-6 to TRBJ2-2; 8 nucleotides match TRBD1. From germline, CDR1 is MNHNY and CDR2 SVGAGI (reference sequence). V shed 8 bases and J 4 bases; nucleotides not matched to a gene: 6. The CDR3 is 14 amino acids.

J is TRBJ1-2 and V is TRBV29-1, with D maybe TRBD1 (5 bases). The ends were cut back, 4 bases at V and 4 bases at J, with 10 bases in the middle. The CDR3 contains 12 residues. Germline CDR1 and CDR2: SQVTM and ANQGSEA. The CDR3 protein is CSVVRGGYGYTF. As DNA, the CDR3 is TGCAGCGTTGTTCGGGGGGGCTATGGCTACACCTTC.

A remark on this clone: This may be a read error: a much more frequent sequence differs by one nucleotide. This rearrangement joins TRBV11-2 to TRBJ1-2; possibly TRBD1 for D (5 bases). This CDR3 region has 13 residues. The germline gives CDR1 SGHAT, CDR2 FQNNGV. The V gene lost 1 base and the J gene lost 6 bases, with 9 bases spanning the gap. The CDR3 DNA is TGTGCCAGCAGCTTAGGGGGGAGAGATGGCTACACCTTC. Translating gives CASSLGGRDGYTF.

V gene TRBV10-3 combines with J gene TRBJ1-4; 7 bases line up with TRBD1. Losses at the gene ends were 4 bases for V and 7 bases for J; bases not matched to a gene: 6. Germline loops: CDR1 ENHRY, CDR2 SYGVKD. This CDR3 has 14 residues. The CDR3: CAISAAGGVEKLFF. In DNA form, the CDR3 reads TGTGCCATCAGTGCTGCAGGGGGAGTTGAAAAACTGTTTTTT.

The sample holds one count of this clone. This rearrangement joins TRBV7-2 to TRBJ2-7, with D perhaps assigned TRBD1 or TRBD2 (7 bases each). Germline V gene lookup returns CDR1 SGHTA and CDR2 FQGNSA. The V end was cut by 4 bases, the J end by 4 bases, with 17 bases between. The CDR3 loop spans 15 amino acids. For the CDR3, the DNA is TGTGCCAGCAGCTCGGGGGGACAGAGAGAATACGAGCAGTACTTC. It specifies CASSSGGQREYEQYF.

This clone was counted only a few times. The V call is TRBV6-1, the J call TRBJ2-3, with a tentative D call TRBD2 (6 bases). Germline V gives CDR1 MNHNS, CDR2 SASEGT. Trimming removed 4 bases at V and 4 bases at J, with 15 bases between. This CDR3 contains 15 residues. CDR3 sequence reads: CASSVGGGGADTQYF. CDR3 sequence (DNA): TGTGCCAGCAGTGTTGGGGGTGGAGGGGCAGATACGCAGTATTTT.

The chain is built from TRBV30 and TRBJ2-5, with D unresolved. The end of the DNA aligns better with TRBJ2-7, so the J call may be wrong. Germline V gives CDR1 GTSNPN, CDR2 SVGIG (reference sequence). CDR3 length: 11 residues. The CDR3 loop reads CAWSRTYEQYF. In DNA, the CDR3 is TGTGCCTGGAGTAGGACCTACGAGCAGTACTTC.

A word on this clone: This sample includes further DNA sequences coding for the same CDR3. This chain uses TRBV30 with TRBJ1-1; TRBD1 is a possible D gene (5 bases). V gave up 1 base and J gave up 3 bases, with 9 bases separating them. From germline, CDR1 is GTSNPN and CDR2 SVGIG (reference sequence). This CDR3 has 13 amino acids. The CDR3 nucleotides read TGTGCCTGGAGTGGGGACCGGGACACTGAAGCTTTCTTT. It yields the protein CAWSGDRDTEAFF.

This clone came up a few times. This chain uses TRBV11-1 with TRBJ1-2; TRBD1 matches 8 bases. Per the germline V gene, CDR1 is SGHAT and CDR2 is FQDESV (reference sequence). Trimming at V came to 5 bases and at J to 7 bases, leaving 15 bases not matched to a gene. The CDR3 totals 16 residues. CDR3 protein: CASSQDPDRGSAGYTF. For the CDR3, the DNA is TGTGCCAGCAGCCAAGACCCAGACAGGGGTTCTGCTGGCTACACCTTC.

The rearrangement links TRBV5-1 to TRBJ2-3; no definite D call. Germline V gives CDR1 SGHRS, CDR2 YFSETQ. The V and J ends lost 4 bases and 0 bases respectively, with 18 bases between them. The CDR3 has 17 residues. CDR3 region: CASSRTPPPGSTDTQYF. The CDR3 DNA follows: TGCGCCAGCAGCCGAACCCCACCCCCCGGTAGCACAGATACGCAGTATTTT.

This sequence joins TRBV7-8 and TRBJ1-1; D not resolved. CDR1 is SGHVS, CDR2 FQNEAQ, per germline. The CDR3 has 17 amino acids. Trimming pared 1 base from V and 5 bases from J, leaving 20 bases between. The CDR3 protein is CASSLGWGSGRVTEAFF. The CDR3 coding sequence is TGTGCCAGCAGCTTAGGATGGGGTAGTGGAAGAGTGACTGAAGCTTTCTTT.

This clone was seen a few times. CDR3 sequence (DNA): TGCGCCAGCAGCCAAGATTGGCGAGCCGGCACAGATACGCAGTATTTT. This encodes CASSQDWRAGTDTQYF. V usage is TRBV4-3 and J usage is TRBJ2-3, with no clear D. The V end lost 0 bases, the J end lost 1 base, and 11 bases lay between the germline ends. From germline, CDR1 is LGHNA and CDR2 YSLEER. This CDR3 comprises 16 residues.

J is TRBJ1-5 and V is TRBV9; tentative D call: TRBD1 (5 bases). This CDR3 is built from 15 residues. V was shortened by 3 bases and J by 0 bases, with 10 bases between the two germline ends. Germline lookup yields CDR1 SGDLS and CDR2 YYNGEE. CDR3 in DNA: TGTGCCAGCAGCGCACAGGAGAATAGCAATCAGCCCCAGCATTTT. Its translation is CASSAQENSNQPQHF.